This T cell receptor beta chain was captured by sequencing in a study of cytomegalovirus exposure and HLA in healthy donors. This CDR3 is built from 14 residues. J was trimmed by 7 bases and V by 3 bases; bases with no gene match: 6. The germline V gene encodes CDR1 ENHRY and CDR2 SYGVKD. Both 60 Vbeta primers and 13 Jbeta primers went into the PCR. TCRdb's copy holds only in-frame clones and misses some; the assay was immunoSEQ multiplex PCR. Here the sample spans some 150,000 clones, 76% being singletons. The specimen sequenced was PBMCs. This rearrangement joins TRBV10-3 to TRBJ2-1; 7 bases align to TRBD1. This sequence originates from a man between 18 and 29 years old in good health and CMV-seronegative. For the CDR3, the DNA is TGTGCCATCAGTGAAGACGTCAGGGGGAATGAGCAGTTCTTC. It specifies CAISEDVRGNEQFF.